Below, 20 T cell receptor beta chains from the same sample are listed, as sequenced in a study of early stage breast cancer tumors. Sequenced by immunoSEQ multiplex PCR; TCRdb stores in-frame clones only, minus some. This sample carries 45,000 to 60,000 clones, roughly four fifths of them seen once, and the ten largest clones take 1.1% to 1.5%. The sample consisted of blood. The receptors were gathered from a person aged 45-60 years with breast cancer.

This clone is deemed medium-sized. The J gene is TRBJ2-5, the V gene TRBV13; the match to TRBD1 covers 7 bases. CDR1 is PRHDT, CDR2 FYEKMQ, per germline (reference sequence). The CDR3 length is 17 residues. With V trimmed by 4 bases and J by 5 bases, 16 bases remained unmatched. The DNA for the CDR3 is TGTGCCAGCAGCTCCGGCAAAACAAGACAGGGTTTGGAGACCCAGTACTTC. Protein: CASSSGKTRQGLETQYF.

V usage is TRBV28 and J usage is TRBJ1-2, with D perhaps matching TRBD1 (6 bases). The germline V gene encodes CDR1 MDHEN and CDR2 SYDVKM. With 2 bases removed from V and 8 bases from J, the gap between germline ends came to 12 bases. The length of the CDR3 is 13 residues. The CDR3 nucleotides read TGTGCCAGCAGTTTAAGTTGGGGGCAAGGCTACACCTTC. Its protein product is CASSLSWGQGYTF.

V gene TRBV6-6 combines with J gene TRBJ2-7, with D possibly matching TRBD2 (6 bases). Germline loops: CDR1 MNHNY, CDR2 SVGAGI (reference sequence). The CDR3 sequence is 13 residues long. V was clipped by 3 bases and J by 5 bases, with 11 bases between them. As DNA, the CDR3 is TGTGCCAGCAGTTATCCGGGAGTCAACGAGCAGTACTTC. Translating it yields CASSYPGVNEQYF.

This chain links TRBV5-1 with TRBJ1-2; TRBD1 matches 9 bases. J gave up 3 bases and V 2 bases, and 17 bases lay outside the gene matches. The CDR3 sequence is 19 residues long. Germline assignment: CDR1 SGHRS and CDR2 YFSETQ. The CDR3 nucleotides read TGCGCCAGCAGCTTCGTGAATTTACGACAGGGGGTCTACGACTATGGCTACACCTTC. Translating it yields CASSFVNLRQGVYDYGYTF.

This clone was seen only a few times. The rearrangement joins TRBV7-2 to TRBJ1-1; 9 nucleotides match TRBD1. Germline V lookup: CDR1 SGHTA, CDR2 FQGNSA. V dropped 5 bases and J dropped 1; count of bases not matched to a gene: 8. CDR3 size: 16 residues. The CDR3 DNA reads as TGTGCCAGCAGCCAACGGACAGGGGACTGGAACACTGAAGCTTTCTTT. Its protein is CASSQRTGDWNTEAFF.

This sequence joins TRBV11-2 and TRBJ2-1, with TRBD2 matching 7 bases. This CDR3 is 13 amino acids long. The V gene's germline CDR1 is SGHAT and CDR2 FQNNGV. V shed 4 bases, J shed 6 bases, and the junction held 3 bases outside the gene matches. The DNA of the CDR3 is TGTGCCAGCAGCTCCCTAGCGGTCAATGAGCAGTTCTTC. Translation: CASSSLAVNEQFF.

This clone was recorded once. This sequence joins TRBV18 and TRBJ2-3; 12 bases line up with TRBD2. V gave up 3 bases and J gave up 3 bases; unmatched junction bases: 1. Germline V lookup: CDR1 KGHSH, CDR2 LQKENI. The CDR3 runs to 15 residues. The CDR3 region is CASSPGLAGTDTQYF. The CDR3, as DNA: TGTGCCAGCTCACCCGGACTAGCGGGGACAGATACGCAGTATTTT.

The CDR3 is CASSFDSSGNTIYF. CDR3 DNA sequence: TGTGCCAGCAGCTTCGACTCGTCTGGAAACACCATATATTTT. This sequence joins TRBV7-2 and TRBJ1-3; no reliable D call. This CDR3 is 14 amino acids long. Trimming shortened V by 3 bases and J by 1 base, and 7 bases separated the two germline ends. The germline CDR1 and CDR2 sequences are SGHTA and FQGNSA.

This chain links TRBV7-9 with TRBJ2-7, with D perhaps given as TRBD1 or TRBD2 (5 bases each). This CDR3 comprises 16 residues. Between the trimmed V and J ends, which lost 2 bases and 1 base, there was a span of 15 bases. CDR1 and CDR2 (germline): SEHNR, FQNEAQ (reference sequence). CDR3 DNA: TGTGCCAGCAGCTTACCGGGACCGACTTATTCCTACGAGCAGTACTTC. This codes for CASSLPGPTYSYEQYF. Full variable domain (missing parts from reference TRBV7-9 and TRBJ2-7): DTGVSQNPRHKITKRGQNVTFRCDPISEHNRLYWYRQTLGQGPEFLTYFQNEAQLEKSRLLSDRFSAERPKGSFSTLEIQRTEQGDSAMYLCASSLPGPTYSYEQYFGPGTRLTVT.

V is TRBV4-3 and J is TRBJ2-1; D is perhaps TRBD2 (6 bases). CDR3 length: 15 residues. The germline V gene encodes CDR1 LGHNA and CDR2 YSLEER. V was pared by 0 bases and J by 14 bases, with 20 bases between. The CDR3 sequence is CASSQEGSGEDLEFF. DNA for the CDR3: TGCGCCAGCAGCCAAGAGGGTAGCGGAGAGGATTTAGAGTTCTTC.

This clone was picked up a small number of times. In nucleotides, the CDR3 is TGTGCCAGCAGTATAGGGGGACAGGGGTTGAGTGGCTACACCTTC. Protein: CASSIGGQGLSGYTF. This rearrangement joins TRBV7-9 to TRBJ1-2; TRBD1 aligns across 10 bases. Per germline, CDR1 SEHNR and CDR2 FQNEAQ (reference sequence). The CDR3 covers 15 residues. The junction had 11 bases not matched to a gene; V was cut back by 6 bases and J by 7 bases.

The chain has TRBV7-2 and TRBJ2-5; 14 bases map to TRBD2. In germline, CDR1 is SGHTA, CDR2 FQGNSA. V was clipped by 5 bases and J by 5 bases; unmatched bases: 7. The CDR3 sequence is 16 residues long. The CDR3 DNA reads TGTGCCAGCAGCCCCAGGACTAGCGGGAGGTCGGAGACCCAGTACTTC. Translation gives CASSPRTSGRSETQYF.

V usage is TRBV6-5 and J usage is TRBJ2-3, with D maybe TRBD1 (5 bases). This CDR3 has 14 residues. Germline CDR1 reads MNHEY; CDR2 reads SVGAGI. V lost 6 bases to trimming and J lost 8 bases, with 18 bases between them. The CDR3 DNA follows: TGTGCCAGCAGCCCAGGGCTCCCCCCCAGTACGCAGTATTTT. This sequence encodes CASSPGLPPSTQYF.

The V gene is TRBV30, the J gene TRBJ1-3, with a tentative D call TRBD1 (5 bases). The ends were cut back, 3 bases at V and 4 bases at J, with 10 bases in the middle. Germline V gene lookup returns CDR1 GTSNPN and CDR2 SVGIG (reference sequence). The CDR3 is 13 residues long. CDR3 nucleotide sequence: TGTGCCTGGAGCGCCCACAGGGGAAACACCATATATTTT. Translated: CAWSAHRGNTIYF.

V is TRBV6-5 and J is TRBJ2-1; TRBD2 agrees at 14 bases. CDR1 and CDR2 from the germline V gene are MNHEY and SVGAGI. J lost 10 bases, V lost 4 bases, and 6 bases had no gene match. This CDR3 region has 15 residues. In DNA, the CDR3 is TGTGCCAGCAGTTCGACTAGCGGGAGGGCCGGGGAGCAGTTCTTC. The encoded protein is CASSSTSGRAGEQFF.

The chain joins TRBV7-2 to TRBJ1-3; 7 bases are shared with TRBD1. The trim removed 5 bases at V and 8 bases at J, leaving 9 bases unmatched. This CDR3 region has 14 residues. Germline V CDR1 and CDR2: SGHTA, FQGNSA. The CDR3 coding sequence is TGTGCCAGCAGCCAGGTGGGACAGTCGGACACCATATATTTT. It specifies CASSQVGQSDTIYF. The full variable domain, rest sourced from reference TRBV7-2 and TRBJ1-3, is GAGVSQSPSNKVTEKGKDVELRCDPISGHTALYWYRQSLGQGLEFLIYFQGNSAPDKSGLPSDRFSAERTGGSVSTLTIQRTQQEDSAVYLCASSQVGQSDTIYFGEGSWLTVV.

The V gene is TRBV9, the J gene TRBJ1-5, with TRBD1 matching over 7 bases. Looked up from germline, CDR1 is SGDLS and CDR2 is YYNGEE. The V and J ends lost 4 bases and 3 bases, in that order; junction bases with no gene match: 7. This CDR3 region has 15 residues. This chain's CDR3 is CASSSGGGHNQPQHF. The CDR3 bases are TGTGCCAGCAGCTCAGGGGGGGGGCACAATCAGCCCCAGCATTTT.

The chain employs TRBV5-1 and TRBJ1-1; D unresolved. CDR1 and CDR2 from the germline V gene are SGHRS and YFSETQ. This CDR3 has 13 amino acids. The V end was cut by 4 bases, the J end by 3 bases, with 10 bases between. The CDR3 DNA reads TGCGCCAGCAGCCCTCGCGGGGACACTGAAGCTTTCTTT. Translated, it gives CASSPRGDTEAFF.

The rearrangement joins TRBV10-2 to TRBJ2-7; 11 bases align to TRBD1. This CDR3 is built from 16 residues. Germline V gives CDR1 WSHSY, CDR2 SAAADI. V lost 6 bases to trimming and J lost 3 bases; unmatched junction nucleotides: 10. The CDR3 is CASRPPPGTGGYEQYF. In DNA, the CDR3 is TGCGCCAGCAGGCCTCCTCCCGGGACAGGGGGCTACGAGCAGTACTTC.

The chain carries TRBV19 and TRBJ1-5, with TRBD1 matching over 8 bases. The CDR3 is 16 amino acids. Trimming took 2 bases from V and 6 from J; bases not matched to a gene: 9. From germline, CDR1 is LNHDA and CDR2 SQIVND (reference sequence). The CDR3 DNA sequence: TGTGCCAGTAGTATACGTTGGGCAGGGGGCGGTCAGCCCCAGCATTTT. It codes for CASSIRWAGGGQPQHF.